One TCR beta chain is described in this entry. This specimen comes from a study of blood T cells in healthy people across ages. V lost 1 base to trimming and J lost 11 bases, with 11 bases between them. Per germline, CDR1 LGHDT and CDR2 YNNKEL (reference sequence). The CDR3 is 12 residues long. The authors ran a second PCR of 7 to 11 cycles using a sample-barcoded 5' primer and a J-beta primer mix. TCRdb fed the 5' RACE reads into MiXCR, producing one record per CDR3 protein. This sample has roughly 790,000 distinct CDR3 sequences, with 40% to 45% found just once. Sequences were obtained from blood. This TCR came from a woman aged 60-75 years in good health. The chain uses TRBV3-1 and TRBJ1-1, with a possible D match to TRBD1 (5 bases). As DNA, the CDR3 is TGTGCCAGCAGCCAAGCTCAGACAGACGCTTTCTTT. Protein product: CASSQAQTDAFF.